The clone carrying this T cell receptor (beta chain) was counted only a few times. The antigen is not known. The sample originates from a study of T-cell memory formation after mild COVID-19. Background on the study: The two donors had largely donor-specific TCR clusters. Study observations and caveats: Contracting clones from day 15 to 85 showed balanced CD4/CD8; later expanders favored CD4+. The authors did not confirm SARS-CoV-2 specificity of second-wave clones peaking day 37.

Using constant-segment primers, 5'RACE produced TCR alpha and TCR beta cDNA libraries carrying sample barcodes and UMIs. TCRdb recomputed calls from the 5' RACE reads with MiXCR, one row per CDR3 protein. The sample records approximately 250,000 distinct CDR3 sequences, around 15% being singletons. The germline gives CDR1 SEHNR, CDR2 FQNEAQ (reference sequence). The V segment lost 5 bases and the J segment 7 bases; nucleotides outside the gene matches: 4. There are 12 residues in the CDR3. The sequence was obtained from a man aged 18 to 29 who had mild COVID-19 (a few samples of this study predate the infection). Cell type and time point are not known. The chain joins TRBV7-9 to TRBJ1-1; 7 nucleotides align to TRBD1. The material sequenced was PBMCs or a T cell subset sorted from them (not recorded which). This CDR3 reads CASSPGTVEAFF. The CDR3 region has the DNA TGTGCCAGCAGCCCCGGGACAGTTGAAGCTTTCTTT.